Sequencing of this TCR beta chain was carried out in a study of T cells after yellow fever vaccination. Findings and limits, study-wide: Primary-vaccination clones mostly resurfaced post-booster (roughly 97% CD4, approximately 87% CD8). Weaker overall was a secondary response that nonetheless peaked faster, on day 5 versus 15.

There are 15 residues in the CDR3. CDR1 is MNHEY, CDR2 SVGAGI, per germline. V trimming: 4 bases; J trimming: 3 bases; junction bases outside the gene matches: 4. As regards this clonotype: Its cognate antigen is unknown.

Production of TCR cDNA was by 5'RACE template switching, which also added a universal primer site and UMIs. TCRdb called the 5' RACE reads again in MiXCR, with one record for every CDR3 protein. The sample lists some 400,000 distinct CDR3 sequences, approximately 18% occurring once. The chain is built from TRBV6-5 and TRBJ2-2; TRBD2 aligns across 8 bases. Sequenced material: PBMCs, taken before the yellow fever booster vaccination. This TCR was sampled from a man younger than 35 who received the YFV17D yellow fever vaccine. CDR3 bases: TGTGCCAGCAGTTCCGCGGGGGGATACACCGGGGAGCTGTTTTTT. Translating gives CASSSAGGYTGELFF.